The subject of this entry is one TCR beta chain. Its antigen is not identified. This same CDR3 is encoded by further DNA sequences in the sample. CD45RO negativity and positive selection for CCR7 defined naive CD8 cells, a population that excluded terminally differentiated effector memory CD45RA+ cells. These data come from a study of shared clonotypes between healthy human individuals. Study-wide findings and caveats: Non-shared clonotypes showed lower generation probabilities than clonotypes common to all four donors. Exclusively blood specimens were collected; tissue repertoires likely differ. On the whole, naive subsets had larger estimated richness than memory subsets had.

TCRdb's table, derived via immunoSEQ multiplex PCR, lists solely in-frame clones and lacks some. The table includes over 2,000,000 clones, 93% detected once. The CDR3 has 14 residues. The germline gives CDR1 SGHRS, CDR2 YFSETQ. Trimming shortened V by 5 bases and J by 1 base, and 13 bases separated the two germline ends. V is TRBV5-1 and J is TRBJ2-7; D not resolved. The clonotype originates from a man aged 18 to 30 in good health. Some clones in this sample may be carry-over from other donors' samples. Source material: naive CD8+ T cells from PBMCs. The CDR3, as DNA: TGCGCCAGCAGTCCCCGCGGAGAATCCTACGAGCAGTACTTC. Translation: CASSPRGESYEQYF.